The sequence of this T cell receptor beta chain was determined in a study of identical twins. From the 5' RACE reads, TCRdb called clonotypes with MiXCR, one entry per CDR3 protein. This sample has under 300,000 distinct CDR3 sequences, with approximately 8.6% found just once. This CDR3 region has 14 residues. V lost 8 bases, J lost 7 bases, and 12 bases stayed unmatched. CDR1 MNHNS and CDR2 SASEGT come from the germline V gene. A remark on this clonotype: Its antigen is currently unknown.

Regarding the study as a whole: For out-of-frame alpha sequences shared by twins, low generation probability was in excess.

These data also featured in a second study, about yellow fever vaccine responses in identical twins.

Sequencing used CD8+ T cells sorted from blood. The receptor was derived from a woman aged 18-35 years in good health. The chain uses TRBV6-1 and TRBJ1-1; TRBD1 matches at 8 bases. CDR3 residues: CASQEATGAGEAFF. The CDR3 nucleotides read TGTGCCAGCCAAGAAGCGACAGGGGCCGGTGAAGCTTTCTTT.